The 17 T cell receptor beta chains given below trace back to one sample, sequenced in a study of T-cell reconstitution after alpha-beta-depleted transplantation in children. Unique molecular identifiers were incorporated during preparation of the TCRbeta library. TCRdb re-called the PCR reads with MiXCR, one entry per CDR3 protein. The data contain about 310,000 distinct CDR3 sequences, approximately 20% of them singletons. The sequences come from PBMCs, mostly from graft donor cells, collected 180 days after TCRalphabeta/CD19-depleted stem cell transplant. The receptors originated from a male patient younger than 18 who had a stem cell transplant for acute lymphoblastic leukemia, so the T cells may come from the graft donor.

This clonotype was seen a few times. This sequence joins TRBV9 and TRBJ2-5; D might be TRBD1 or TRBD2, each matching 5 bases. The ends were cut back, 6 bases at V and 7 bases at J, with 10 bases in the middle. The CDR3 covers 11 residues. CDR1 and CDR2 (germline): SGDLS, YYNGEE. The CDR3 protein is CASIKRGTQYF. The CDR3 nucleotides read TGTGCCAGCATCAAGAGGGGGACCCAGTACTTC.

The chain has TRBV15 and TRBJ2-3; D ambiguous. CDR1 is LNHNV and CDR2 is YYDKDF in the germline V gene (reference sequence). This CDR3 spans 15 amino acids. Trimming pared 1 base from V and 0 bases from J, leaving 8 bases between. The CDR3 nucleotides are TGTGCCACCAGCAGAGGGCAAACTAGCACAGATACGCAGTATTTT. The encoded protein is CATSRGQTSTDTQYF.

The gene calls are TRBV7-6 and TRBJ2-1; 9 bases are shared with TRBD2. The CDR3 is made up of 16 amino acids. In germline, CDR1 is SGHVS, CDR2 FNYEAQ. J lost 7 bases, V lost 1 base, and 8 bases had no gene match. For the CDR3, the DNA is TGTGCCAGCAGCTTAGTACTACGCGGGAGGGCGAATGAGCAGTTCTTC. Translation gives CASSLVLRGRANEQFF.

This clonotype was recorded many times. This chain links TRBV7-6 with TRBJ2-5, with 14 nucleotides matching TRBD2. The V segment lost 6 bases and the J segment 9 bases; nucleotides outside the gene matches: 12. The germline V gene encodes CDR1 SGHVS and CDR2 FNYEAQ. The CDR3 covers 16 residues. CDR3 sequence reads: CASSLGLAGVGGAQYF. CDR3 in DNA: TGTGCCAGCAGTTTGGGACTAGCGGGAGTCGGAGGGGCCCAGTACTTC.

A few counts support this clonotype. This rearrangement joins TRBV5-1 to TRBJ1-6; D may be TRBD1 (5 bases). Germline V lookup: CDR1 SGHRS, CDR2 YFSETQ. The V end lost 3 bases, the J end lost 0 bases, and 13 bases lay between the germline ends. The CDR3 is 17 amino acids. The DNA for the CDR3 is TGCGCCAGCAGCTACTGGGGGAGTAGCTCCTATAATTCACCCCTCCACTTT. Its protein is CASSYWGSSSYNSPLHF.

This clonotype was observed a handful of times. The chain uses TRBV11-2 and TRBJ2-7; D may be TRBD2 (6 bases). The CDR3 contains 13 residues. Germline V gene lookup returns CDR1 SGHAT and CDR2 FQNNGV. The V end was cut by 6 bases, the J end by 9 bases, with 18 bases between. CDR3 nucleotide sequence: TGTGCCAGCAGTCCGGGACTCGTATTGCGGCAGTACTTC. The encoded protein is CASSPGLVLRQYF.

The rearrangement joins TRBV4-1 to TRBJ2-7; D unclear. The CDR3 loop spans 15 amino acids. The ends were cut back, 4 bases at V and 9 bases at J, with 22 bases in the middle. From germline, CDR1 is MGHRA and CDR2 YSYEKL. The CDR3 DNA reads TGCGCCAGCAGCCGCGGTGCAGTATCCTACGATGGGCAGTACTTC. It is translated as CASSRGAVSYDGQYF.

The table lists this clonotype with a few counts. This sequence joins TRBV9 and TRBJ1-2, with D unclear. The V end was cut by 3 bases, the J end by 5 bases, with 8 bases between. This CDR3 is built from 12 residues. Germline loops: CDR1 SGDLS, CDR2 YYNGEE. CDR3 coding DNA: TGTGCCAGCAGCGATGCCGGTTATGGCTACACCTTC. This sequence encodes CASSDAGYGYTF.

This clonotype was counted ten times or more. The rearrangement uses TRBV5-1 and TRBJ2-7; D possibly uses TRBD1 or TRBD2 (5 bases each). V lost 3 bases and J 2 bases, leaving 15 bases between the germline ends. CDR3 length: 15 residues. CDR1 and CDR2 (germline): SGHRS, YFSETQ. CDR3 region: CASSSQGEKPYEQYF. CDR3 DNA: TGCGCCAGCAGCTCCCAAGGGGAGAAACCCTACGAGCAGTACTTC.

This clonotype showed up just a few times. V is TRBV6-5 and J is TRBJ2-1, with D possibly TRBD2 on 5 matching bases. This CDR3 comprises 14 residues. Germline V gene data show CDR1 as MNHEY and CDR2 as SVGAGI. The V end lost 3 bases, the J end lost 5 bases, and 11 bases lay between the germline ends. This CDR3 is CASSYLDSHNEQFF. CDR3 DNA: TGTGCCAGCAGTTATTTGGACTCTCACAATGAGCAGTTCTTC.

The CDR3 loop is CASSLGLRPDTQYF. The CDR3 nucleotides read TGTGCCAGCAGTTTGGGACTGCGGCCTGATACGCAGTATTTT. The chain has TRBV12-3 or TRBV12-4 and TRBJ2-3, with D possibly matching TRBD2 (6 bases). This CDR3 region has 14 residues. With 3 bases removed from V and 6 bases from J, the gap between germline ends came to 13 bases.

This clonotype is judged medium-sized. The chain uses TRBV4-2 and TRBJ2-1; TRBD2 aligns across 8 bases. J was trimmed by 4 bases and V by 0 bases; bases with no gene match: 8. The germline gives CDR1 LGHNA, CDR2 YNFKEQ. The CDR3 is 17 residues long. This chain's CDR3 is CASSQDPQRGPYNEQFF. DNA for the CDR3: TGTGCCAGCAGCCAAGACCCTCAGCGGGGGCCGTACAATGAGCAGTTCTTC.

The rearrangement joins TRBV10-3 to TRBJ2-3, with 14 bases matching TRBD2. Germline-derived CDR1 and CDR2 are ENHRY and SYGVKD. V was pared by 8 bases and J by 6 bases, with 7 bases of the junction left unmatched. The CDR3 is 15 amino acids. The chain's CDR3 is CAIGGTSGSSDTQYF. The DNA for the CDR3 is TGTGCCATCGGCGGGACTAGCGGGAGTTCCGATACGCAGTATTTT.

V and J are TRBV5-1 and TRBJ2-7; D gene uncertain. Germline CDR1 SGHRS, CDR2 YFSETQ. The CDR3 has 14 amino acids. V lost 1 base and J lost 6, with 14 bases in between. Here the CDR3 reads CASSLKSVVAEQYF. Written as DNA, the CDR3 is TGCGCCAGCAGCTTGAAATCTGTCGTTGCCGAGCAGTACTTC.

This clonotype occurred a few times. J is TRBJ1-6 and V is TRBV13; 7 bases are a match to TRBD1. The CDR3 has 16 residues. Germline CDR1 PRHDT, CDR2 FYEKMQ (reference sequence). J lost 11 bases, V lost 0 bases, and 10 bases had no gene match. CDR3 region: CASSLGLGQPNPPLHF. DNA for the CDR3: TGTGCCAGCAGCTTAGGCCTGGGACAGCCAAACCCACCCCTCCACTTT.

A few counts support this clonotype. The rearrangement uses TRBV24-1 and TRBJ1-2, with D hard to call. V lost 0 bases to trimming and J lost 3 bases, with 10 bases between them. The CDR3 sequence is 15 residues long. Germline V gene sequence: CDR1 KGHDR, CDR2 SFDVKD. Here the CDR3 DNA reads TGTGCCACCAGTGATTTGCATGGATCATACTATGGCTACACCTTC. This encodes CATSDLHGSYYGYTF.

The V and J genes are TRBV29-1 and TRBJ2-7; D unresolved. Per the germline V gene, CDR1 is SQVTM and CDR2 is ANQGSEA. V was trimmed by 4 bases and J by 4 bases, leaving 20 bases between them. This CDR3 comprises 15 residues. CDR3 sequence (DNA): TGCAGCGTTGGTTCCCCCGTGGGGTTTTTATACGAGCAGTACTTC. Protein sequence: CSVGSPVGFLYEQYF.